This entry lists 25 T cell receptor beta chains sequenced from one sample in a study of T cell responses to AZD1222 COVID-19 vaccine. Generated by immunoSEQ multiplex PCR, the TCRdb table keeps only in-frame clones and is missing some. Here the sample spans 70,000 or so clones, around four fifths being singletons. Material: peripheral blood, obtained on day 0 of AZD1222 vaccination. All receptors come from an adult in good health.

This clone was detected only a few times. The chain links TRBV5-4 to TRBJ1-2; TRBD1 is a possible D gene (5 bases). Germline-derived CDR1 and CDR2 are SGHNT and YYREEE (reference sequence). The CDR3 sequence is 13 residues long. V gave up 2 bases and J gave up 3 bases, with 8 bases separating them. CDR3 loop: CASSFRRDYGYTF. The CDR3 bases are TGTGCCAGCAGCTTTCGCAGGGACTATGGCTACACCTTC.

This clone was seen only a few times. This rearrangement joins TRBV2 to TRBJ2-3; D remains ambiguous. The CDR3 is made up of 11 amino acids. Germline V gene sequence: CDR1 SNHLY, CDR2 FYNNEI. The ends were cut back, 3 bases at V and 5 bases at J, with 3 bases in the middle. As DNA, the CDR3 is TGTGCCAGCAGTGAGATAGATACGCAGTATTTT. Protein sequence: CASSEIDTQYF.

V gene TRBV7-6 combines with J gene TRBJ2-1, with 12 bases that match TRBD2. The V and J ends lost 4 bases and 4 bases, in that order; junction bases with no gene match: 5. CDR1 is SGHVS and CDR2 is FNYEAQ in the germline V gene. The length of the CDR3 is 16 residues. The CDR3 sequence is CASSSLTSGGYNEQFF. DNA of the CDR3: TGTGCCAGCAGCTCCCTGACTAGCGGGGGATACAATGAGCAGTTCTTC.

V usage is TRBV19 and J usage is TRBJ1-2; TRBD1 matches at 8 bases. Germline V gene sequence: CDR1 LNHDA, CDR2 SQIVND (reference sequence). The junction had 8 bases not matched to a gene; V was cut back by 8 bases and J by 6 bases. The CDR3 spans 13 residues. The CDR3 DNA follows: TGTGCCAGTGGGGTGACAGGGGTGCATGGCTACACCTTC. Translation gives CASGVTGVHGYTF.

This clone has only one observation. The chain uses TRBV19 and TRBJ1-1; D perhaps matches TRBD1 (6 bases). The CDR3 loop spans 13 amino acids. V lost 10 bases and J lost 1, with 13 bases in between. Germline CDR1 and CDR2: LNHDA and SQIVND (reference sequence). CDR3 sequence reads: CATADRRNTEAFF. The CDR3 nucleotides read TGTGCCACCGCCGACAGGAGGAACACTGAAGCTTTCTTT.

This clone was recorded only once. The chain links TRBV19 to TRBJ1-1; tentatively, D is TRBD1 (6 bases). The CDR3 sequence is 14 residues long. V was trimmed by 6 bases and J by 4 bases, leaving 15 bases between them. Germline V gene lookup returns CDR1 LNHDA and CDR2 SQIVND (reference sequence). This CDR3 is CASRTTGKSTEAFF. Written as DNA, the CDR3 is TGTGCCAGTAGGACGACAGGAAAATCCACTGAAGCTTTCTTT.

The rearrangement uses TRBV3-1 (or the pseudogene TRBV3-2) and TRBJ1-1; the D is unclear. Trimming took 5 bases from V and 14 from J, leaving 24 bases between them. The CDR3 is 14 residues long. Germline assignment: CDR1 LGHDT and CDR2 YNNKEL (reference sequence). CDR3 nucleotides: TGTGCCAGCAGCTACCGGTCCCAAGATGTAAAAACATTCTTT. Protein product: CASSYRSQDVKTFF.

The V call is TRBV28, the J call TRBJ1-4, with D possibly matching TRBD1 (6 bases). Trimming removed 3 bases at V and 0 bases at J, with 11 bases between. Germline V gives CDR1 MDHEN, CDR2 SYDVKM. The length of the CDR3 is 16 residues. CDR3 protein: CASSFLRGSTNEKLFF. As DNA, the CDR3 is TGTGCCAGCAGTTTTCTAAGGGGGTCAACTAATGAAAAACTGTTTTTT.

The V call is TRBV6-6, the J call TRBJ2-1; 10 bases map to TRBD2. V lost 0 bases and J lost 5; bases outside the gene matches: 4. CDR1 is MNHNY and CDR2 is SVGAGI in the germline V gene (reference sequence). The CDR3 is 16 residues long. The CDR3 DNA reads TGTGCCAGCAGTTACTCGAGCGGGGGGGCCGACAATGAGCAGTTCTTC. It translates to CASSYSSGGADNEQFF.

This rearrangement joins TRBV27 to TRBJ1-1; D call uncertain. The CDR3 is made up of 16 amino acids. V lost 1 base and J lost 0, with 12 bases in between. CDR1 and CDR2 (germline): MNHEY, SMNVEV (reference sequence). CDR3 residues: CASSLYIGTMNTEAFF. The CDR3, as DNA: TGTGCCAGCAGTTTATACATCGGAACTATGAACACTGAAGCTTTCTTT.

The rearrangement links TRBV6-5 to TRBJ2-3; 8 positions agree with TRBD2. The V gene end was trimmed by 0 bases and the J gene end by 5 bases; junction bases not matched to a gene: 7. CDR3 length: 16 amino acids. The germline CDR1 and CDR2 sequences are MNHEY and SVGAGI. CDR3 protein: CASSYSGGGHIDTQYF. The CDR3 region has the DNA TGTGCCAGCAGTTACTCGGGCGGGGGGCATATAGATACGCAGTATTTT.

The sample holds one count of this clone. The J gene is TRBJ1-1, the V gene TRBV30; D gene unclear. This CDR3 spans 14 amino acids. V dropped 1 base and J dropped 6 bases, with 15 bases sitting between them. From germline, CDR1 is GTSNPN and CDR2 SVGIG (reference sequence). CDR3 bases: TGTGCCTGGAGTGGCCGAGGAGGGCGGGCTGAAGCTTTCTTT. It encodes CAWSGRGGRAEAFF.

V is TRBV3-1 (or the pseudogene TRBV3-2) and J is TRBJ1-3, with 7 bases identical to TRBD1. V was pared by 4 bases and J by 3 bases, with 9 bases of the junction left unmatched. This CDR3 has 16 residues. Germline values: CDR1 LGHDT, CDR2 YNNKEL (reference sequence). The CDR3 DNA is TGTGCCAGCAGCCCCTGGGGGACAGCAGTTGGAAACACCATATATTTT. This sequence encodes CASSPWGTAVGNTIYF.

V gene TRBV4-1 combines with J gene TRBJ1-1, with D hard to call. The CDR3 is 15 residues long. Germline-derived CDR1 and CDR2 are MGHRA and YSYEKL. Trimming left V 0 bases short and J 1 base short, with 9 bases between. The CDR3 protein is CASSQEFTTNTEAFF. The CDR3 DNA reads as TGCGCCAGCAGCCAAGAGTTCACGACGAACACTGAAGCTTTCTTT.

The chain links TRBV27 to TRBJ2-3, with 9 positions matching TRBD2. The CDR3 runs 17 residues. In germline, CDR1 is MNHEY, CDR2 SMNVEV (reference sequence). Trimming removed 4 bases from V and 4 bases from J; junction bases left unmatched: 12. The CDR3 here is CASSSFGGGGAPDTQYF. CDR3 DNA: TGTGCCAGCAGTTCCTTCGGAGGCGGGGGGGCCCCAGATACGCAGTATTTT.

The chain's CDR3 is CASKGYSGNTIYF. CDR3 bases: TGTGCCAGTAAAGGTTACTCTGGAAACACCATATATTTT. The chain employs TRBV19 and TRBJ1-3, with D uncertain. Per germline, CDR1 LNHDA and CDR2 SQIVND (reference sequence). Trimming removed 7 bases at V and 0 bases at J, with 7 bases between. This CDR3 spans 13 amino acids. Complete variable domain (other parts from reference TRBV19 and TRBJ1-3): DGGITQSPKYLFRKEGQNVTLSCEQNLNHDAMYWYRQDPGQGLRLIYYSQIVNDFQKGDIAEGYSVSREKKESFPLTVTSAQKNPTAFYLCASKGYSGNTIYFGEGSWLTVV.

The J gene is TRBJ1-2, the V gene TRBV4-1; D might be TRBD1 (5 bases). Trimming stripped 3 bases from V and 2 bases from J, with 16 bases between. Germline V CDR1 and CDR2: MGHRA, YSYEKL. The CDR3 is 16 amino acids. CDR3 sequence: CASSQGRDPTNYGYTF. DNA of the CDR3: TGCGCCAGCAGCCAGGGCCGGGACCCTACAAACTATGGCTACACCTTC.

The J gene is TRBJ1-4, the V gene TRBV7-2; no firm D call. V lost 1 base and J 13 bases, leaving 13 bases between the germline ends. Germline CDR1 SGHTA, CDR2 FQGNSA. The CDR3 sequence is 13 residues long. The CDR3 region has the DNA TGTGCCAGCAGCTTAGGATACCCAAACGGACTGTTTTTT. Its translation is CASSLGYPNGLFF.

The rearrangement joins TRBV25-1 to TRBJ2-5; TRBD1 is a possible D gene (5 bases). This CDR3 comprises 15 residues. V lost 2 bases and J lost 1, with 11 bases in between. Germline assignment: CDR1 MGHDK and CDR2 SYGVNS. The CDR3 region is CASSEGVRAQETQYF. In DNA, the CDR3 is TGTGCCAGCAGTGAAGGTGTCAGGGCCCAAGAGACCCAGTACTTC. The full variable domain, completed using reference TRBV25-1 and TRBJ2-5, is EADIYQTPRYLVIGTGKKITLECSQTMGHDKMYWYQQDPGMELHLIHYSYGVNSTEKGDLSSESTVSRIRTEHFPLTLESARPSHTSQYLCASSEGVRAQETQYFGPGTRLLVL.

This clone has more than one count but fewer than ten. This sequence joins TRBV7-3 and TRBJ2-1; D is possibly TRBD2 (5 bases). V dropped 5 bases and J dropped 9 bases, with 20 bases sitting between them. This CDR3 has 15 residues. Per the germline V gene, CDR1 is SGHTA and CDR2 is FQGTGA. The CDR3, as DNA: TGTGCCAGCAGCCCGCGAGGGTTGGCTAGCCGTGAGCAGTTCTTC. Its translation: CASSPRGLASREQFF. Looking up the rest from reference TRBV7-3 and TRBJ2-1 gives the full variable domain: GAGVSQTPSNKVTEKGKYVELRCDPISGHTALYWYRQSLGQGPEFLIYFQGTGAADDSGLPNDRFFAVRPEGSVSTLKIQRTERGDSAVYLCASSPRGLASREQFFGPGTRLTVL.

This clone was seen more than once but under ten times. V gene TRBV6-5 combines with J gene TRBJ1-5, with TRBD1 as a possible D gene (6 bases). V was pared by 8 bases and J by 0 bases, with 11 bases between. The germline CDR1 and CDR2 sequences are MNHEY and SVGAGI. The length of the CDR3 is 14 residues. This CDR3 is CASAQTGSNQPQHF. The CDR3 nucleotides read TGTGCCAGCGCACAGACAGGTAGCAATCAGCCCCAGCATTTT.

The chain combines TRBV25-1 with TRBJ1-2, with a tentative D call TRBD1 (5 bases). This CDR3 contains 12 residues. CDR1 is MGHDK and CDR2 is SYGVNS in the germline V gene. The V end was cut by 1 base, the J end by 11 bases, with 11 bases between. CDR3 in DNA: TGTGCCAGCAGTGAATGGGGGAGAATATACACCTTC. Encoded protein: CASSEWGRIYTF.

The chain has TRBV5-1 and TRBJ2-5; 7 bases are a match to TRBD2. Germline V CDR1 and CDR2: SGHRS, YFSETQ. This CDR3 has 13 residues. The trim removed 2 bases at V and 6 bases at J, leaving 4 bases unmatched. CDR3 nucleotides: TGCGCCAGCAGCTTCGGGACTAAAAAGACCCAGTACTTC. Its translation is CASSFGTKKTQYF.

The J gene is TRBJ2-3, the V gene TRBV30; 8 nucleotides match TRBD2. V was pared by 0 bases and J by 2 bases, with 16 bases of the junction left unmatched. The CDR3 runs to 19 residues. The germline V gene has CDR1 GTSNPN and CDR2 SVGIG (reference sequence). The CDR3 coding sequence is TGTGCCTGGAGTGTACGGGCAGCGGGGGCCCTTAGATACACAGATACGCAGTATTTT. It yields the protein CAWSVRAAGALRYTDTQYF.

The chain joins TRBV27 to TRBJ1-5, with 12 bases lining up with TRBD1. V was clipped by 6 bases and J by 9 bases; unmatched bases: 9. The CDR3 runs 15 residues. The V gene's germline CDR1 is MNHEY and CDR2 SMNVEV (reference sequence). The CDR3 loop is CASRTGQGAARPQHF. The CDR3 nucleotides are TGTGCCAGCAGGACGGGACAGGGGGCTGCTAGGCCCCAGCATTTT.